This T cell receptor beta chain comes out of a study of blood T cell repertoires in COVID-19. On the study more broadly: From the United States, Italy and Spain came samples of acute and convalescent COVID-19. The analysed material was cDNA or gDNA that came from T cells, B-cell-depleted T cells, or PBMCs.

The germline V gene has CDR1 LNHDA and CDR2 SQIVND (reference sequence). V trimming: 0 bases; J trimming: 6 bases; junction bases outside the gene matches: 4. CDR3 length: 15 residues. In the original workflow: Nucleated cell counts were estimated from reference gene primer amplification. Sequenced by immunoSEQ multiplex PCR; TCRdb stores in-frame clones only, minus some. The DNA was the basis for D and trimming; V, J and clone size are from that table. The table shows over 10,000 clones, with about nine tenths occurring only once. The chain joins TRBV19 to TRBJ2-1; TRBD2 matches at 8 bases. The clonotype was recovered from a human donor in a cohort sampled during active COVID-19. Sequencing was performed on peripheral blood. The CDR3 loop is CASSIDGRAGNEQFF. CDR3 DNA sequence: TGTGCCAGTAGTATAGACGGGAGGGCGGGCAATGAGCAGTTCTTC.